These T cell receptor beta chains were read from a single sample in a study of CXCR3-negative and CXCR3-positive naive CD8 T cells. No DNA is given; TCRdb re-called the 5' RACE reads and lists each CDR3 protein once. The sample table sets out approximately 56,000 distinct CDR3 sequences. Input material: memory CD8+ T cells from blood. These receptors originate from a human donor in good health. Some clones in this sample may be carry-over from other donors' samples. Both conserved end residues are part of each CDR3. Rows give clone size only sometimes, using once, few, many, or a class for an expanded clone.

cdr3_aa j_call clone_size v_call
CASSPLFPEVGSHTGELFF TRBJ2-2 . TRBV3-1
CASNPGTALIDTQYF TRBJ2-3 . TRBV6-2/TRBV6-3
CASSPWTNPMNTEAFF TRBJ1-1 . TRBV14
CASSPPGSSPLHF TRBJ1-6 . TRBV18
CASSLPAGYEQYF TRBJ2-7 . TRBV7-9
CSVAGTSSYNEQFF TRBJ2-1 . TRBV29-1
CASSLVSPEGAQPGANVLTF TRBJ2-6 . TRBV11-3
CSARGTGQETQYF TRBJ2-5 . TRBV20-1
CASSVDGNQPQHF TRBJ1-5 . TRBV9
CSVERGVGDNEQFF TRBJ2-1 . TRBV29-1
CASSQEGGDSSYEQYF TRBJ2-7 . TRBV4-2
CASTLSPATDTQYF TRBJ2-3 . TRBV6-6
CASSYRGDTRVGDWFLGEQYF TRBJ2-7 . TRBV6-5
CASSIPQGYNEQFF TRBJ2-1 . TRBV12-3/TRBV12-4
CASSQERFYEQYF TRBJ2-7 medium-sized TRBV4-2
CSVAPGGSEAFF TRBJ1-1 . TRBV29-1
CSVEYYRGEQYF TRBJ2-7 . TRBV29-1
CASSFVTDPAETQYF TRBJ2-5 . TRBV7-2
CASSLEDGELFF TRBJ2-2 . TRBV7-3
CASSQDPGKVNIQYF TRBJ2-4 . TRBV4-3
CASSGDRGLSYEQYF TRBJ2-7 . TRBV7-8
CASSFPSSGGNTGELFF TRBJ2-2 . TRBV11-2
CASRGGLYGYTF TRBJ1-2 . TRBV4-3
CSARRPYGPYEQYF TRBJ2-7 . TRBV20-1
CASSLWAGYNEQFF TRBJ2-1 . TRBV7-8
CASSQEEGSYEQYF TRBJ2-7 . TRBV4-1
CSVPRGETQYF TRBJ2-5 . TRBV29-1
CAWTRTGEYNEQFF TRBJ2-1 . TRBV30
CSVRPGQSTGELFF TRBJ2-2 . TRBV29-1
CASSLGTPGEKLFF TRBJ1-4 . TRBV5-6
CSARGEMTSGAKNIQYF TRBJ2-4 . TRBV29-1